This passage covers 24 T cell receptor beta chains from one sample sequenced in a study of regulatory T cells in long-lasting Graves disease. As for time point: persistent/refractory GD, antithyroid drugs over 5 years with positive TRAb. Making the TCR library involved RNA that had been extracted from PBMCs. Libraries of TCR beta came from iRepertoire HTBI primers plus Arm-PCR of CDR3 regions. Each CDR3 protein gets one entry after TCRdb re-called the multiplex PCR reads with MiXCR. The sample shows about 470,000 distinct CDR3 sequences, 20% to 25% of them seen only once. The material was peripheral blood mononuclear cells (PBMCs), obtained when the disease was refractory, from a patient treated with antithyroid drugs. The source of these receptors is a female donor with Graves disease.

The V call is TRBV12-3 or TRBV12-4, the J call TRBJ2-1, with D possibly being TRBD1 (5 bases). V lost 10 bases and J 7 bases, leaving 14 bases between the germline ends. The CDR3 is 12 amino acids. CDR3 bases: TGTGCCATCCGGTCAGGGTTTAATGAGCAGTTCTTC. The encoded protein is CAIRSGFNEQFF.

This clonotype was counted a few times. This rearrangement joins TRBV19 to TRBJ2-2; D may be TRBD1 (5 bases). V lost 1 base and J 2 bases, leaving 14 bases between the germline ends. Germline CDR1 LNHDA, CDR2 SQIVND (reference sequence). CDR3 length equals 17 residues. The CDR3 spells CASSIAPDSFNTGELFF. As DNA, the CDR3 is TGTGCCAGTAGTATAGCCCCCGACAGTTTTAACACCGGGGAGCTGTTTTTT. Supplemented by reference TRBV19 and TRBJ2-2, the full variable domain reads DGGITQSPKYLFRKEGQNVTLSCEQNLNHDAMYWYRQDPGQGLRLIYYSQIVNDFQKGDIAEGYSVSREKKESFPLTVTSAQKNPTAFYLCASSIAPDSFNTGELFFGEGSRLTVL.

This clonotype was counted at least ten times. The chain is built from TRBV19 and TRBJ1-2, with 11 nucleotides matching TRBD1. The germline V gene encodes CDR1 LNHDA and CDR2 SQIVND (reference sequence). The CDR3 has 15 amino acids. The J segment lost 5 bases and the V segment lost 5 bases, leaving 7 bases of the junction unmatched. The CDR3 region is CASSSWTGGAYGYTF. Here the CDR3 DNA reads TGTGCCAGTAGTTCTTGGACAGGGGGCGCGTATGGCTACACCTTC.

The chain has TRBV3-1 and TRBJ1-5, with 7 bases aligning to TRBD1. Germline values: CDR1 LGHDT, CDR2 YNNKEL (reference sequence). V was clipped by 6 bases and J by 4 bases; unmatched bases: 15. CDR3 size: 17 residues. The CDR3 loop reads CASSPTDPGQPNQPQHF. The CDR3 coding sequence is TGTGCCAGCAGTCCCACAGACCCGGGACAGCCTAATCAGCCCCAGCATTTT.

This clonotype was found a few times. The rearrangement links TRBV6-1 to TRBJ2-4; D is uncertain. The CDR3 runs 14 residues. With 2 bases removed from V and 6 bases from J, the gap between germline ends came to 11 bases. CDR1 MNHNS and CDR2 SASEGT come from the germline V gene. Here the CDR3 reads CASSEFGHLNIQYF. The CDR3 coding sequence is TGTGCCAGCAGTGAATTCGGGCATCTAAACATTCAGTACTTC.

This clonotype was detected only a few times. Possible read error: a much larger clone is one base away. The chain has TRBV7-9 and TRBJ1-1; tentatively, D is TRBD1 (5 bases). Germline loops: CDR1 SEHNR, CDR2 FQNEAQ (reference sequence). The V and J ends lost 5 bases and 5 bases respectively, with 9 bases between them. The CDR3 covers 12 residues. This chain's CDR3 is CASSHGGTEAFF. Here the CDR3 DNA reads TGTGCCAGCAGCCACGGGGGAACTGAAGCTTTCTTT.

The gene calls are TRBV19 and TRBJ2-2; possible D gene TRBD1, 6 bases. This CDR3 region has 14 residues. In germline, CDR1 is LNHDA, CDR2 SQIVND (reference sequence). V was trimmed by 7 bases and J by 0 bases, leaving 9 bases between them. CDR3 bases: TGTGCCAGTAAGAGGACAGCGAACACCGGGGAGCTGTTTTTT. It translates to CASKRTANTGELFF.

This clonotype was seen at least ten times. The chain combines TRBV9 with TRBJ1-4; D uncertain. Per the germline V gene, CDR1 is SGDLS and CDR2 is YYNGEE. Trimming cost V 1 base and J 0 bases, with 4 bases left between them. The CDR3 extends over 14 amino acids. The DNA of the CDR3 is TGTGCCAGCAGCGTATATGCAACTAATGAAAAACTGTTTTTT. It translates to CASSVYATNEKLFF.

The chain links TRBV7-9 to TRBJ2-5, with D perhaps TRBD2 (5 bases). This CDR3 comprises 17 residues. Germline V gene lookup returns CDR1 SEHNR and CDR2 FQNEAQ (reference sequence). Between the trimmed V and J ends, which lost 1 base and 9 bases, there was a span of 24 bases. CDR3 nucleotides: TGTGCCAGCAGCTTAGTTCGACAAGGCGTTCTGGAGGTGTCCCAGTACTTC. It encodes CASSLVRQGVLEVSQYF.

The V call is TRBV7-9, the J call TRBJ2-5; D remains ambiguous. V was clipped by 1 base and J by 2 bases, with 11 bases between them. CDR1 is SEHNR and CDR2 is FQNEAQ in the germline V gene (reference sequence). CDR3 size: 15 residues. The DNA of the CDR3 is TGTGCCAGCAGCTTAGTAGCCACCCCTCAAGAGACCCAGTACTTC. Translating gives CASSLVATPQETQYF.

This clonotype came up a few times. The rearrangement joins TRBV7-3 to TRBJ2-7; 15 nucleotides line up with TRBD2. The CDR3 contains 16 residues. Germline V lookup: CDR1 SGHTA, CDR2 FQGTGA. Trimming at V came to 2 bases and at J to 5 bases, leaving 4 bases not matched to a gene. The CDR3 region has the DNA TGTGCCAGCAGCTTATCCGGGACTAGCGGGAGGAACGAGCAGTACTTC. Translation gives CASSLSGTSGRNEQYF.

This chain uses TRBV20-1 with TRBJ1-2; TRBD1 is a possible D gene (5 bases). The V gene's germline CDR1 is DFQATT and CDR2 SNEGSKA (reference sequence). Trimming took 0 bases from V and 2 from J, leaving 22 bases between them. The CDR3 is 18 residues long. In DNA, the CDR3 is TGCAGTGCTAGAGACAGTTGGGACGGCGGGCGTGAGAACTATGGCTACACCTTC. Its protein product is CSARDSWDGGRENYGYTF.

This clonotype has just a few counts. The gene calls are TRBV19 and TRBJ1-5; a possible D gene is TRBD1 (5 bases). V shed 9 bases and J shed 3 bases, with 15 bases lying between them. CDR1 and CDR2 from the germline V gene are LNHDA and SQIVND (reference sequence). The CDR3 length is 14 residues. CDR3 residues: CASQLDSLNQPQHF. In nucleotides, the CDR3 is TGTGCCAGCCAATTAGACAGCCTCAATCAGCCCCAGCATTTT. Full variable domain (outside the CDR3, taken from reference TRBV19 and TRBJ1-5): DGGITQSPKYLFRKEGQNVTLSCEQNLNHDAMYWYRQDPGQGLRLIYYSQIVNDFQKGDIAEGYSVSREKKESFPLTVTSAQKNPTAFYLCASQLDSLNQPQHFGDGTRLSIL.

In the case of this clonotype: This may arise from a read error, as a much more abundant clone is one base away. The chain has TRBV15 and TRBJ2-5; a weak D match, TRBD1 (5 bases). This CDR3 has 14 amino acids. V was cut by 5 bases and J by 4 bases, with 14 bases left in between. Germline assignment: CDR1 LNHNV and CDR2 YYDKDF (reference sequence). The DNA of the CDR3 is TGTGCCACCAGCGTGAAGGGGTTTGGAGAGACCCAGTACTTC. Amino acid sequence: CATSVKGFGETQYF.

This clonotype was recorded at least ten times. The genes are TRBV14 and TRBJ1-2; D not certain. The CDR3 is made up of 11 amino acids. Germline CDR1 reads SGHDN; CDR2 reads FVKESK. V was cut by 3 bases and J by 9 bases, with 8 bases left in between. Written as DNA, the CDR3 is TGTGCCAGCAGCCACGGGGAACGCTACACCTTC. Translation gives CASSHGERYTF. Full variable domain (missing parts from reference TRBV14 and TRBJ1-2): EAGVTQFPSHSVIEKGQTVTLRCDPISGHDNLYWYRRVMGKEIKFLLHFVKESKQDESGMPNNRFLAERTGGTYSTLKVQPAELEDSGVYFCASSHGERYTFGSGTRLTVV.

The chain is built from TRBV27 and TRBJ2-3; D possibly corresponds to TRBD2 (6 bases). Trimming removed 4 bases from V and 1 base from J, with 15 bases in between. Germline CDR1 is MNHEY and CDR2 is SMNVEV (reference sequence). The CDR3 consists of 16 residues. The DNA for the CDR3 is TGTGCCAGCAGTTCTCAGCGGGCCGAAGGCACAGATACGCAGTATTTT. Its protein is CASSSQRAEGTDTQYF.

This clonotype was recorded at least ten times. The chain has TRBV27 and TRBJ1-1; D unresolved. The germline V gene has CDR1 MNHEY and CDR2 SMNVEV (reference sequence). CDR3 length: 12 amino acids. The V end lost 4 bases, the J end lost 1 base, and 4 bases lay between the germline ends. The CDR3 protein is CASSSKNTEAFF. CDR3 DNA sequence: TGTGCCAGCAGTTCCAAGAACACTGAAGCTTTCTTT.

V usage is TRBV10-3 and J usage is TRBJ1-5; 7 bases match TRBD1. CDR1 ENHRY and CDR2 SYGVKD come from the germline V gene. The CDR3 has 19 residues. With 2 bases clipped from V and 0 bases from J, the junction kept 13 bases outside the gene matches. The chain's CDR3 is CAISETKVGQRYSNQPQHF. For the CDR3, the DNA is TGTGCCATCAGTGAGACCAAGGTGGGACAGAGATATAGCAATCAGCCCCAGCATTTT.

This sequence joins TRBV4-3 and TRBJ2-6, with 8 bases aligning to TRBD1. Germline V gives CDR1 LGHNA, CDR2 YSLEER. V gave up 4 bases and J gave up 0 bases; unmatched junction bases: 5. This CDR3 is 17 amino acids long. The CDR3: CASSRLTGVSGANVLTF. CDR3 nucleotide sequence: TGCGCCAGCAGCCGATTGACAGGGGTCTCTGGGGCCAACGTCCTGACTTTC.

This clonotype was picked up a small number of times. The rearrangement uses TRBV6-4 and TRBJ1-5; D uncertain. This CDR3 is built from 14 residues. Trimming took off 5 bases at V and 2 bases at J, with 10 bases between the two ends. Germline lookup yields CDR1 MRHNA and CDR2 SNTAGT. The CDR3 region has the DNA TGTGCCAGCAGTACAGACCTCCGCAATCAGCCCCAGCATTTT. Amino acid sequence: CASSTDLRNQPQHF.

The table lists this clonotype with many counts. The rearrangement links TRBV24-1 to TRBJ2-5; 7 bases fit TRBD1. The germline V gene encodes CDR1 KGHDR and CDR2 SFDVKD. The CDR3 covers 15 residues. Trimming removed 3 bases from V and 5 bases from J; junction bases left unmatched: 8. The CDR3 region is CATSDPTGKRETQYF. CDR3 nucleotides: TGTGCCACCAGTGATCCGACAGGGAAGCGGGAGACCCAGTACTTC.

On this clonotype itself: Possible read error: a much larger clone is one base away. CDR3 DNA sequence: TGTGCCACCAGCAGCGGGGGCGCTGGGGGTGGAAAACTGTTTTTT. Its protein product is CATSSGGAGGGKLFF. The chain has TRBV15 and TRBJ1-4; tentative D call: TRBD1 (6 bases). V lost 3 bases to trimming and J lost 10 bases, with 18 bases between them. CDR1 and CDR2 (germline): LNHNV, YYDKDF (reference sequence). The CDR3 length is 15 residues. Full variable domain (rest looked up from reference TRBV15 and TRBJ1-4): DAMVIQNPRYQVTQFGKPVTLSCSQTLNHNVMYWYQQKSSQAPKLLFHYYDKDFNNEADTPDNFQSRRPNTSFCFLDIRSPGLGDTAMYLCATSSGGAGGGKLFFGSGTQLSVL.

This clonotype has more than one count but fewer than ten. The chain joins TRBV20-1 to TRBJ1-5; TRBD1 agrees at 8 bases. The germline CDR1 and CDR2 sequences are DFQATT and SNEGSKA (reference sequence). The CDR3 contains 16 residues. After removal of 0 bases from V and 2 bases from J, the junction contained 6 bases not matched to a gene. This CDR3 reads CSARDWAGGGNQPQHF. The CDR3, as DNA: TGCAGTGCTAGAGATTGGGCAGGGGGCGGCAATCAGCCCCAGCATTTT.

This clonotype has just a few counts. The J gene is TRBJ1-1, the V gene TRBV20-1; D possibly corresponds to TRBD1 (5 bases). CDR3 length equals 11 residues. Germline V gene sequence: CDR1 DFQATT, CDR2 SNEGSKA (reference sequence). V gave up 6 bases and J gave up 4 bases, with 9 bases separating them. The CDR3 DNA follows: TGCAGTGCGCGGGGGAGCACTGAAGCTTTCTTT. Encoded protein: CSARGSTEAFF.